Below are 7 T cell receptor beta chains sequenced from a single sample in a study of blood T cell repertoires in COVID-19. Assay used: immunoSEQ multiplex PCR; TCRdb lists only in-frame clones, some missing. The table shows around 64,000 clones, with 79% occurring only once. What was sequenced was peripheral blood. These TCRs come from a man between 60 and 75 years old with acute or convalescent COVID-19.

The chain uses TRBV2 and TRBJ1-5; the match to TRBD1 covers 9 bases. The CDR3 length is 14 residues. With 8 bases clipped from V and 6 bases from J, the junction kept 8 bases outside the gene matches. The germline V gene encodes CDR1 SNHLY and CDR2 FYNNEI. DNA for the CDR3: TGTGCCAGCCAAGGACAGGGGATCGGTCAGCCCCAGCATTTT. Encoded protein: CASQGQGIGQPQHF. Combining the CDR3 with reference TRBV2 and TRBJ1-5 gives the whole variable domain EPEVTQTPSHQVTQMGQEVILRCVPISNHLYFYWYRQILGQKVEFLVSFYNNEISEKSEIFDDQFSVERPDGSNFTLKIRSTKLEDSAMYFCASQGQGIGQPQHFGDGTRLSIL.

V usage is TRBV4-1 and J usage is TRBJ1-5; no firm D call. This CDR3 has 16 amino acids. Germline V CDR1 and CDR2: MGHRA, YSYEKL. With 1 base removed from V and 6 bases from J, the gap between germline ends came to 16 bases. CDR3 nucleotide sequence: TGCGCCAGCAGCCAAGTCCCGAGTATGTTTTTTCAGCCCCAGCATTTT. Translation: CASSQVPSMFFQPQHF.

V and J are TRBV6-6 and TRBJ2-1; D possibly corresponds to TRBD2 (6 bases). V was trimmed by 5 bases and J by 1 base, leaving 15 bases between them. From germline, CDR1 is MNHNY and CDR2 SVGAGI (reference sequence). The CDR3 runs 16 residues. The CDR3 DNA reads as TGTGCCAGCAGTGGGTCTCTAGCGCAGTCCTACAATGAGCAGTTCTTC. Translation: CASSGSLAQSYNEQFF.

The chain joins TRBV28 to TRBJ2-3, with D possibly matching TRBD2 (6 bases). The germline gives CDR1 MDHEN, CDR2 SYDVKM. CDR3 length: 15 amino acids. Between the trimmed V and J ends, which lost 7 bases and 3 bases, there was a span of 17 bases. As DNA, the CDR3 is TGTGCCAGCACTAAACCTCTAGCGTCTACAGATACGCAGTATTTT. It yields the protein CASTKPLASTDTQYF.

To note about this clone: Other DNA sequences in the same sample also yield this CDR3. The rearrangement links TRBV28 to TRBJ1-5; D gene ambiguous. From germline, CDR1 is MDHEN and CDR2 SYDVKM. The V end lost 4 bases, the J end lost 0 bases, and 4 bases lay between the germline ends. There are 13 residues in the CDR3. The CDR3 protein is CASSSSSNQPQHF. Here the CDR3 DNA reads TGTGCCAGCAGTTCCTCTAGCAATCAGCCCCAGCATTTT.

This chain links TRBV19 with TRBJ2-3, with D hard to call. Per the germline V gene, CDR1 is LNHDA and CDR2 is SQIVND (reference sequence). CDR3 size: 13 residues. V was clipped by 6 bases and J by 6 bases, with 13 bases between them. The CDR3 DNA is TGTGCCAGTAGCCTCGGTCTCGTCGATACGCAGTATTTT. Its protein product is CASSLGLVDTQYF.

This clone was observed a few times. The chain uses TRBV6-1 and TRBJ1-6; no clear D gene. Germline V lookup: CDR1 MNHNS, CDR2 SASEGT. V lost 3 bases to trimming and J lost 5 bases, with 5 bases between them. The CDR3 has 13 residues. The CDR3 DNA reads TGTGCCAGCAGTGAGAGGGATAATTCACCCCTCCACTTT. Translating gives CASSERDNSPLHF.